Listed below are T cell receptor beta chains from one sample, sequenced in a study of blood T cell repertoires in COVID-19. Libraries were prepared by immunoSEQ multiplex PCR; TCRdb keeps only in-frame clonotypes and omits some of them. The sample holds tens of thousands of clones, roughly 82% seen once. Sequenced material: peripheral blood. These TCRs come from a human donor in a cohort sampled during active COVID-19. Both conserved end residues are part of each CDR3. D genes are given only for firm matches. Expanded clones are given a class, and other clones once, few, many or no size at all.

D gene: NA
V gene: TRBV6-5
clone size: NA
J gene: TRBJ2-2
CDR3 protein: CASSYPAGTGELFF
CDR3 DNA: TGTGCCAGCAGTTACCCCGCGGGCACCGGGGAGCTGTTTTTT

D gene: NA
V gene: TRBV5-6
clone size: NA
J gene: TRBJ2-2
CDR3 protein: CASSLVGVDTGELFF
CDR3 DNA: TGTGCCAGCAGCTTGGTAGGGGTTGACACCGGGGAGCTGTTTTTT

D gene: NA
V gene: TRBV2
clone size: once
J gene: TRBJ2-7
CDR3 protein: CASISRHEQYF
CDR3 DNA: TGTGCCAGCATTTCTAGACACGAGCAGTACTTC

D gene: NA
V gene: TRBV4-1
clone size: NA
J gene: TRBJ2-7
CDR3 protein: CASSQDPVYSYEQYF
CDR3 DNA: TGCGCCAGCAGCCAAGATCCCGTATATTCCTACGAGCAGTACTTC

D gene: TRBD1
V gene: TRBV24-1
clone size: NA
J gene: TRBJ2-3
CDR3 protein: CATSDHRGDTQYF
CDR3 DNA: TGTGCCACCAGTGATCACAGGGGAGATACGCAGTATTTT

D gene: NA
V gene: TRBV18
clone size: NA
J gene: TRBJ1-4
CDR3 protein: CASSPLRGEKLFF
CDR3 DNA: TGTGCCAGCTCACCGCTCAGAGGCGAAAAACTGTTTTTT

D gene: NA
V gene: TRBV7-2
clone size: NA
J gene: TRBJ1-5
CDR3 protein: CASSLRSGDQPQHF
CDR3 DNA: TGTGCCAGCAGCTTGAGGAGTGGTGATCAGCCCCAGCATTTT

D gene: NA
V gene: TRBV25-1
clone size: NA
J gene: TRBJ1-1
CDR3 protein: CASSELNTEAFF
CDR3 DNA: TGTGCCAGCAGCGAGCTGAACACTGAAGCTTTCTTT

D gene: NA
V gene: TRBV19
clone size: NA
J gene: TRBJ1-1
CDR3 protein: CATSLQGANTEAFF
CDR3 DNA: TGTGCCACTTCTCTTCAGGGTGCGAACACTGAAGCTTTCTTT

D gene: NA
V gene: TRBV29-1
clone size: NA
J gene: TRBJ2-7
CDR3 protein: CSVWTERLEYF
CDR3 DNA: TGCAGCGTTTGGACAGAGAGATTGGAGTACTTC

D gene: NA
V gene: TRBV29-1
clone size: NA
J gene: TRBJ1-2
CDR3 protein: CSVPGDNYGYTF
CDR3 DNA: TGCAGCGTGCCGGGAGACAACTATGGCTACACCTTC

D gene: NA
V gene: TRBV13
clone size: many
J gene: TRBJ2-2
CDR3 protein: CASRTRGDGGELFF
CDR3 DNA: TGTGCCAGCAGGACTAGAGGTGATGGCGGGGAGCTGTTTTTT

D gene: NA
V gene: TRBV2
clone size: NA
J gene: TRBJ2-7
CDR3 protein: CASEQSYEQYF
CDR3 DNA: TGTGCCAGCGAACAGTCTTACGAGCAGTACTTC

D gene: NA
V gene: TRBV11-2
clone size: NA
J gene: TRBJ1-4
CDR3 protein: CASSLDLLPATNEKLFF
CDR3 DNA: TGTGCCAGCAGCTTAGATCTCCTACCTGCAACTAATGAAAAACTGTTTTTT

D gene: TRBD1
V gene: TRBV27
clone size: few
J gene: TRBJ2-7
CDR3 protein: CASRLQGASHEQYF
CDR3 DNA: TGTGCCAGCCGATTGCAGGGGGCTAGCCACGAGCAGTACTTC

D gene: NA
V gene: TRBV7-9
clone size: NA
J gene: TRBJ1-1
CDR3 protein: CASWTGGNTEAFF
CDR3 DNA: TGTGCCAGTTGGACGGGGGGGAACACTGAAGCTTTCTTT

D gene: NA
V gene: TRBV7-2
clone size: NA
J gene: TRBJ2-7
CDR3 protein: CASSSTGIYSYEQYF
CDR3 DNA: TGTGCCAGCAGCTCGACCGGGATCTACTCCTACGAGCAGTACTTC

D gene: NA
V gene: TRBV7-9
clone size: few
J gene: TRBJ1-1
CDR3 protein: CASSELRVENTEAFF
CDR3 DNA: TGTGCCAGCAGCGAACTCAGGGTTGAGAACACTGAAGCTTTCTTT

D gene: TRBD1
V gene: TRBV5-1
clone size: NA
J gene: TRBJ2-5
CDR3 protein: CASSSSRTGNAETQYF
CDR3 DNA: TGCGCCAGCAGCTCGAGTAGGACAGGGAATGCAGAGACCCAGTACTTC

D gene: TRBD2
V gene: TRBV7-2
clone size: NA
J gene: TRBJ2-5
CDR3 protein: CASSPSGDETQYF
CDR3 DNA: TGTGCCAGCAGCCCGAGCGGGGATGAGACCCAGTACTTC

D gene: NA
V gene: TRBV5-6
clone size: NA
J gene: TRBJ2-1
CDR3 protein: CASSLEQGYNEQFF
CDR3 DNA: TGTGCCAGCAGCTTGGAACAGGGCTACAATGAGCAGTTCTTC

D gene: TRBD2
V gene: TRBV11-3
clone size: NA
J gene: TRBJ2-3
CDR3 protein: CASSPSTLAGGRTDTQYF
CDR3 DNA: TGTGCCAGCAGCCCCTCAACCCTAGCGGGGGGGCGCACAGATACGCAGTATTTT

D gene: NA
V gene: TRBV4-1
clone size: few
J gene: TRBJ2-7
CDR3 protein: CASSPPLRGLGEQYF
CDR3 DNA: TGCGCCAGCAGCCCACCATTGCGGGGGCTCGGAGAGCAGTACTTC

D gene: NA
V gene: TRBV5-4
clone size: NA
J gene: TRBJ1-4
CDR3 protein: CASSLAAGGDEKLFF
CDR3 DNA: TGTGCCAGCAGCTTGGCCGCAGGAGGGGATGAAAAACTGTTTTTT

D gene: NA
V gene: TRBV7-8
clone size: NA
J gene: TRBJ1-5
CDR3 protein: CASSPRLLDQPQHF
CDR3 DNA: TGTGCCAGCAGCCCGCGATTGTTGGATCAGCCCCAGCATTTT

D gene: NA
V gene: TRBV7-6
clone size: NA
J gene: TRBJ2-7
CDR3 protein: CASSLESGAYEQYF
CDR3 DNA: TGTGCCAGCAGCTTAGAATCAGGGGCCTACGAGCAGTACTTC

D gene: NA
V gene: TRBV5-4
clone size: NA
J gene: TRBJ2-3
CDR3 protein: CASSSGGRIDTQYF
CDR3 DNA: TGTGCCAGCAGCTCGGGGGGCCGGATAGATACGCAGTATTTT

D gene: NA
V gene: TRBV11-3
clone size: NA
J gene: TRBJ1-1
CDR3 protein: CASSSGTDTEAFF
CDR3 DNA: TGTGCCAGCAGCTCCGGGACTGACACTGAAGCTTTCTTT

D gene: TRBD1
V gene: TRBV4-1
clone size: few
J gene: TRBJ2-7
CDR3 protein: CASSQEAPGQGYEQYF
CDR3 DNA: TGCGCCAGCAGCCAAGAAGCTCCGGGACAGGGTTACGAGCAGTACTTC

D gene: NA
V gene: TRBV5-1
clone size: NA
J gene: TRBJ1-4
CDR3 protein: CASSSSPGFRTRATNEKLFF
CDR3 DNA: TGCGCCAGCAGCTCATCTCCCGGGTTCCGTACCCGTGCAACTAATGAAAAACTGTTTTTT

D gene: NA
V gene: TRBV6-6
clone size: NA
J gene: TRBJ2-7
CDR3 protein: CASSPRTTGSWGYEQYF
CDR3 DNA: TGTGCCAGCAGTCCGCGAACCACAGGTTCCTGGGGCTACGAGCAGTACTTC

D gene: TRBD1
V gene: TRBV2
clone size: NA
J gene: TRBJ2-3
CDR3 protein: CASSAPITGARTDTQYF
CDR3 DNA: TGTGCCAGCAGTGCACCTATAACAGGGGCCCGCACAGATACGCAGTATTTT

D gene: NA
V gene: TRBV5-1
clone size: NA
J gene: TRBJ2-5
CDR3 protein: CASPLQRLTAQYF
CDR3 DNA: TGCGCCAGCCCTCTCCAGCGACTAACGGCCCAGTACTTC

D gene: NA
V gene: TRBV27
clone size: NA
J gene: TRBJ2-2
CDR3 protein: CASSFEYRETGELFF
CDR3 DNA: TGTGCCAGCAGTTTCGAGTACAGGGAGACCGGGGAGCTGTTTTTT

D gene: TRBD2
V gene: TRBV7-2
clone size: NA
J gene: TRBJ2-6
CDR3 protein: CASSLTGGAGANVLTF
CDR3 DNA: TGTGCCAGCAGCCTAACGGGGGGGGCTGGGGCCAACGTCCTGACTTTC

D gene: TRBD2
V gene: TRBV3-1/TRBV3-2
clone size: NA
J gene: TRBJ2-5
CDR3 protein: CASSHEPRLAGGYETQYF
CDR3 DNA: TGTGCCAGCAGCCATGAACCTCGACTAGCGGGGGGATATGAGACCCAGTACTTC

D gene: TRBD1
V gene: TRBV7-8
clone size: NA
J gene: TRBJ2-7
CDR3 protein: CASSLVETGLNEQYF
CDR3 DNA: TGTGCCAGCAGCTTAGTCGAGACAGGGCTCAACGAGCAGTACTTC

D gene: NA
V gene: TRBV5-1
clone size: NA
J gene: TRBJ1-4
CDR3 protein: CASSLIGGKATNEKLFF
CDR3 DNA: TGCGCCAGCAGCTTGATCGGCGGCAAGGCAACTAATGAAAAACTGTTTTTT

D gene: NA
V gene: TRBV6-6
clone size: NA
J gene: TRBJ1-3
CDR3 protein: CASEQDPTIYF
CDR3 DNA: TGTGCCAGCGAGCAGGATCCAACCATATATTTT

D gene: TRBD1
V gene: TRBV6-5
clone size: NA
J gene: TRBJ2-7
CDR3 protein: CASRPGGISYYEQYF
CDR3 DNA: TGTGCCAGCAGACCAGGGGGTATATCCTACTACGAGCAGTACTTC

D gene: NA
V gene: TRBV9
clone size: NA
J gene: TRBJ2-7
CDR3 protein: CASSVSGRSYEQYF
CDR3 DNA: TGTGCCAGCAGCGTGAGTGGGCGCTCCTACGAGCAGTACTTC